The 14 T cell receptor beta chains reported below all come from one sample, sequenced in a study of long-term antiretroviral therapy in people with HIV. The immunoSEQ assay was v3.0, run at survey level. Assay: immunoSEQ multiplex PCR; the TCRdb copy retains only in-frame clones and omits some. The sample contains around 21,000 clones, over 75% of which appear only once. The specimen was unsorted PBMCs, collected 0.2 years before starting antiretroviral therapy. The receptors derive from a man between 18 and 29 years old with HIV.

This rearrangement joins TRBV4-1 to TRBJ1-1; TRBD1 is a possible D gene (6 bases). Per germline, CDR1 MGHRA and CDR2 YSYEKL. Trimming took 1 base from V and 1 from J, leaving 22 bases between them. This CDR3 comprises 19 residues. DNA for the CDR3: TGCGCCAGCAGCCAAGTTTCCAGGGGCGGGGGGATCCGGAACACTGAAGCTTTCTTT. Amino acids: CASSQVSRGGGIRNTEAFF.

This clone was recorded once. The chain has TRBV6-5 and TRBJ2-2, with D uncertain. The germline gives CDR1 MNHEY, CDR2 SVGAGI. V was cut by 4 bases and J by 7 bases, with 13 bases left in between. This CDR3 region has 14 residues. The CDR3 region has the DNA TGTGCCAGCAGTTTAGCACCGAAGGGCGGGGAGCTGTTTTTT. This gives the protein CASSLAPKGGELFF.

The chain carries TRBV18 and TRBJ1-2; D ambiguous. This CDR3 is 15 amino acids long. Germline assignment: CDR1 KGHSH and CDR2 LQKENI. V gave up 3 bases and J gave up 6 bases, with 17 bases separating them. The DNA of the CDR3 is TGTGCCAGCTCACCCGCGATTGAGACACTTGATGGCTACACCTTC. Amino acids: CASSPAIETLDGYTF.

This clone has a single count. The CDR3 DNA reads TGTGCCAGCGGGTTGGGAGAGACCCAGTACTTC. It is translated as CASGLGETQYF. V usage is TRBV6-1 and J usage is TRBJ2-5; unclear D gene. Germline V lookup: CDR1 MNHNS, CDR2 SASEGT. CDR3 length: 11 residues. V gave up 8 bases and J gave up 4 bases, with 8 bases separating them.

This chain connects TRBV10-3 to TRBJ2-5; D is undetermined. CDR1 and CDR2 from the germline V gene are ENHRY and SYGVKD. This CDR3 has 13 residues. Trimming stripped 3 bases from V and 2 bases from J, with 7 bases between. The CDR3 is CAISDPSQETQYF. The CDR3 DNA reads TGTGCCATCAGTGATCCATCACAAGAGACCCAGTACTTC.

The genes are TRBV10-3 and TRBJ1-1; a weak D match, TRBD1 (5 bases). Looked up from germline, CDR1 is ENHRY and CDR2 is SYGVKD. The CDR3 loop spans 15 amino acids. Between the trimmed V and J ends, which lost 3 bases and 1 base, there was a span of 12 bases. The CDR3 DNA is TGTGCCATCAGTGACGACGGGACGGCGAACACTGAAGCTTTCTTT. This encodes CAISDDGTANTEAFF.

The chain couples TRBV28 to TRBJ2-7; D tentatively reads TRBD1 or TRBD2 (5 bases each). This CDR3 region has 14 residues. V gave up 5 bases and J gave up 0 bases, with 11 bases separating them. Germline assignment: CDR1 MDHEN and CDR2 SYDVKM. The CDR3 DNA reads TGTGCCAGCAGTCGAGGGGTTAGCTCCTACGAGCAGTACTTC. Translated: CASSRGVSSYEQYF.

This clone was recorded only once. The CDR3 DNA reads TGTGCCAGCAGCTCCCGACCCGGGGCCGAAGCTTTCTTT. Translated, it gives CASSSRPGAEAFF. This rearrangement joins TRBV11-3 to TRBJ1-1, with D maybe TRBD1 (5 bases). The CDR3 is 13 residues long. Germline V CDR1 and CDR2: SGHNT, YENEEA. V dropped 4 bases and J dropped 8 bases, with 14 bases sitting between them.

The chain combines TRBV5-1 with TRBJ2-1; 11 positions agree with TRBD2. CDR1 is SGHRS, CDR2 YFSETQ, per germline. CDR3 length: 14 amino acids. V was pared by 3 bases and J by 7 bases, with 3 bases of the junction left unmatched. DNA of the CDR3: TGCGCCAGCAGCTCGACTAGCGGGGTAAATGAGCAGTTCTTC. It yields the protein CASSSTSGVNEQFF.

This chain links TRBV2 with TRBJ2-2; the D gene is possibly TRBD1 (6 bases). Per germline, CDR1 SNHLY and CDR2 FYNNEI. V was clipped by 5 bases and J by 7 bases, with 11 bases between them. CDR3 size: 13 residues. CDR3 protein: CASSPTGHGELFF. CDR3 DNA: TGTGCCAGCAGTCCGACAGGTCACGGGGAGCTGTTTTTT.

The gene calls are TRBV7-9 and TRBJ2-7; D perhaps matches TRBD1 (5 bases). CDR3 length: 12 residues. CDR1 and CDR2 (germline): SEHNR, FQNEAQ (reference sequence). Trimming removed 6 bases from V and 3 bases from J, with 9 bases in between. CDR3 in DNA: TGTGCCAGCAGTACTGACAGCTACGAGCAGTACTTC. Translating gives CASSTDSYEQYF. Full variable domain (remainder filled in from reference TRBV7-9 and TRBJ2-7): DTGVSQNPRHKITKRGQNVTFRCDPISEHNRLYWYRQTLGQGPEFLTYFQNEAQLEKSRLLSDRFSAERPKGSFSTLEIQRTEQGDSAMYLCASSTDSYEQYFGPGTRLTVT.

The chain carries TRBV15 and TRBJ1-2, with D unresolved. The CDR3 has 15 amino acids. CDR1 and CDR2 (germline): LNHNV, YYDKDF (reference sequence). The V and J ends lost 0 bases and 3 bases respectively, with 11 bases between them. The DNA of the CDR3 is TGTGCCACCAGCAGAGAAAGGGAGAGCTACTATGGCTACACCTTC. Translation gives CATSRERESYYGYTF.

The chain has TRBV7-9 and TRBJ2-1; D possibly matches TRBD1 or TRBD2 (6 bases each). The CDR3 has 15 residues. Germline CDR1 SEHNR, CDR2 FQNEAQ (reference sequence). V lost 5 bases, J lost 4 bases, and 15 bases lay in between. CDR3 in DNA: TGTGCCAGCAGCATTAGAGGGGGGTCGTACAATGAGCAGTTCTTC. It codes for CASSIRGGSYNEQFF.

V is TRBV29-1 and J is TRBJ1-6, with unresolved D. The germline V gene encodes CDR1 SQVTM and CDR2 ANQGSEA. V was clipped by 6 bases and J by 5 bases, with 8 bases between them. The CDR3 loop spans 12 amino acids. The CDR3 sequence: CSVRADNSPLHF. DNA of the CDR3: TGCAGCGTCCGAGCGGATAATTCACCCCTCCACTTT.